The clone carrying this T cell receptor beta chain is a singleton in its sample. Its target is unknown. The data belong to a study of T cells in Graves' hyperthyroidism and ophthalmopathy. The study, taken as a whole, reports: Within blood appeared most thyroid clonotypes that had expanded above 0.001. The model identified upcoming ophthalmopathy a median roughly 6.5 months ahead of onset.

Patients were excluded because of uncontrolled infection, other autoimmune disease, pregnancy or lactation. Amplified regions were TCR beta CDR3 sequences from RNA transcripts. Initially, a first-round RT-PCR of the TCR CDR3 employed the HTBI primer set. MiXCR, applied by TCRdb to the multiplex PCR reads, yields one record per CDR3 protein. This sample yields 540,000 or so distinct CDR3 sequences, of which around 45% are seen a single time; around 19% belongs to the top ten. The receptor comes from an adult woman with Graves' disease, either hyperthyroidism or ophthalmopathy (not recorded which). The material sequenced was peripheral blood or thyroid tissue (not recorded which).

In DNA, the CDR3 is TGCAGTGCTGGACGCGACCTCCAAGGCTCCTATAATTCACCCCTCCACTTT. This gives the protein CSAGRDLQGSYNSPLHF. The chain links TRBV20-1 to TRBJ1-6; D unresolved. The CDR3 is made up of 17 amino acids. Germline values: CDR1 DFQATT, CDR2 SNEGSKA (reference sequence). Trimming removed 5 bases at V and 0 bases at J, with 17 bases between.